What follows are 24 T cell receptor beta chains derived from one specimen sequenced in a study of blood T cell repertoires in COVID-19. Assay used: immunoSEQ multiplex PCR; TCRdb lists only in-frame clones, some missing. The table records about 210,000 clones, roughly 78% of them present only once. The material sequenced was peripheral blood. All receptors come from a woman aged 40 to 55 with acute or convalescent COVID-19.

The J gene is TRBJ2-6, the V gene TRBV19; tentative D call: TRBD1 (6 bases). The V end was cut by 11 bases, the J end by 3 bases, with 17 bases between. Per germline, CDR1 LNHDA and CDR2 SQIVND (reference sequence). The CDR3 is 15 amino acids. CDR3 bases: TGTGCCCCCGGTGTACAGGGCGGTGGGGCCAACGTCCTGACTTTC. Protein sequence: CAPGVQGGGANVLTF.

V gene TRBV5-5 combines with J gene TRBJ2-7, with TRBD2 matching over 8 bases. The CDR3 covers 15 residues. Unmatched junction bases numbered 7, after V lost 3 bases and J lost 2 bases. Germline V gene sequence: CDR1 SGHKS, CDR2 YYEKEE (reference sequence). Here the CDR3 reads CASSSYGGGTYEQYF. CDR3 bases: TGTGCCAGCAGCTCTTATGGCGGGGGGACCTACGAGCAGTACTTC.

This rearrangement joins TRBV6-2 or TRBV6-3 to TRBJ1-5, with 7 bases lining up with TRBD1. V was clipped by 0 bases and J by 2 bases; unmatched bases: 19. The germline gives CDR1 MNHEY, CDR2 SVGEGT. The CDR3 consists of 21 residues. The CDR3 sequence: CASSYSRGKAGGELGNQPQHF. The CDR3 DNA reads as TGTGCCAGCAGTTACTCTCGAGGGAAGGCAGGGGGAGAATTGGGCAATCAGCCCCAGCATTTT.

This clone was seen only a few times. CDR3 coding DNA: TGTGCCAGCAGCCAAGAAAGGGGGGGTACGCAGTATTTT. This translates into CASSQERGGTQYF. The rearrangement uses TRBV6-5 and TRBJ2-3; D is perhaps TRBD2 (7 bases). From germline, CDR1 is MNHEY and CDR2 SVGAGI. V was trimmed by 6 bases and J by 8 bases, leaving 15 bases between them. The CDR3 loop spans 13 amino acids.

This rearrangement joins TRBV7-2 to TRBJ2-2, with 15 bases identical to TRBD2. With V trimmed by 5 bases and J by 1 base, 5 bases remained unmatched. Germline lookup yields CDR1 SGHTA and CDR2 FQGNSA. The CDR3 runs to 18 residues. The CDR3 DNA is TGTGCCAGCAGCCCCCCGGGACTAGCGGGGGGGAACACCGGGGAGCTGTTTTTT. Amino acid sequence: CASSPPGLAGGNTGELFF.

V is TRBV7-9 and J is TRBJ1-1; the D is unclear. Germline CDR1 SEHNR, CDR2 FQNEAQ (reference sequence). Deletions cut 3 bases from V and 0 bases from J, with 8 bases between. This CDR3 has 14 amino acids. The CDR3 protein is CASSFDGVNTEAFF. As DNA, the CDR3 is TGTGCCAGCAGCTTTGACGGGGTGAACACTGAAGCTTTCTTT. Filled out from reference TRBV7-9 and TRBJ1-1, the complete variable domain reads DTGVSQNPRHKITKRGQNVTFRCDPISEHNRLYWYRQTLGQGPEFLTYFQNEAQLEKSRLLSDRFSAERPKGSFSTLEIQRTEQGDSAMYLCASSFDGVNTEAFFGQGTRLTVV.

The chain joins TRBV10-3 to TRBJ1-1; 7 positions agree with TRBD1. The V and J ends lost 6 bases and 5 bases, in that order; junction bases with no gene match: 12. The CDR3 extends over 15 amino acids. CDR1 and CDR2 (germline): ENHRY, SYGVKD. CDR3 in DNA: TGTGCCATCAGAAGCGCGGACAGGATGGGGACTGAAGCTTTCTTT. Translated, it gives CAIRSADRMGTEAFF.

V and J are TRBV6-6 and TRBJ2-7; 11 bases agree with TRBD1. J gave up 7 bases and V 1 base, and 9 bases lay outside the gene matches. The CDR3 covers 16 residues. Germline-derived CDR1 and CDR2 are MNHNY and SVGAGI (reference sequence). For the CDR3, the DNA is TGTGCCAGCAGTTACTACCACCGGGACAGGGGGGGGGAGCAGTACTTC. Translation: CASSYYHRDRGGEQYF.

This sequence joins TRBV11-2 and TRBJ1-5; D possibly corresponds to TRBD1 (6 bases). Germline-derived CDR1 and CDR2 are SGHAT and FQNNGV. The CDR3 contains 14 residues. V lost 1 base and J 7 bases, leaving 11 bases between the germline ends. CDR3 in DNA: TGTGCCAGCAGCTTAGTCGGGGGGCCGCAGCCCCAGCATTTT. This encodes CASSLVGGPQPQHF.

The rearrangement links TRBV12-5 to TRBJ2-1, with D uncertain. V was clipped by 3 bases and J by 14 bases, with 11 bases between them. This CDR3 spans 11 amino acids. The germline V gene has CDR1 LGHNT and CDR2 FRNRAP. The CDR3 DNA is TGTGCTAGTGGTTTTAATTCGGCGGAGTTCTTC. Translated, it gives CASGFNSAEFF.

This rearrangement joins TRBV12-3 or TRBV12-4 to TRBJ2-3; tentatively, D is TRBD1 (5 bases). V was shortened by 5 bases and J by 4 bases, with 10 bases between the two germline ends. The CDR3 extends over 13 amino acids. The CDR3 loop is CASSPLTADTQYF. The CDR3 nucleotides read TGTGCCAGCAGTCCATTGACAGCAGATACGCAGTATTTT.

The chain couples TRBV6-5 to TRBJ1-2; tentative D call: TRBD1 (5 bases). Trimming removed 4 bases from V and 4 bases from J, with 13 bases in between. Per the germline V gene, CDR1 is MNHEY and CDR2 is SVGAGI. This CDR3 is built from 14 residues. This chain's CDR3 is CASSSGLRGYGYTF. Here the CDR3 DNA reads TGTGCCAGCAGTTCGGGACTGAGGGGCTATGGCTACACCTTC.

This clone was observed a few times. The V and J genes are TRBV9 and TRBJ1-2, with 9 bases fitting TRBD1. Trimming took 3 bases from V and 7 from J; bases not matched to a gene: 7. This CDR3 comprises 14 residues. Germline V gene sequence: CDR1 SGDLS, CDR2 YYNGEE. CDR3 protein: CASSGYRGRIGYTF. The CDR3 bases are TGTGCCAGCAGCGGATACAGGGGGCGGATTGGCTACACCTTC.

The genes are TRBV19 and TRBJ1-6, with TRBD1 matching 9 bases. This CDR3 has 19 amino acids. Losses at the gene ends were 6 bases for V and 0 bases for J; bases not matched to a gene: 12. Germline V lookup: CDR1 LNHDA, CDR2 SQIVND (reference sequence). The chain's CDR3 is CASSPDRGLTSSYNSPLHF. The CDR3 coding sequence is TGTGCCAGTAGCCCGGACAGGGGACTTACCAGCTCCTATAATTCACCCCTCCACTTT.

The chain recombines TRBV29-1 with TRBJ1-1; no definite D call. Germline CDR1 and CDR2: SQVTM and ANQGSEA. The length of the CDR3 is 15 residues. Trimming stripped 6 bases from V and 1 base from J, with 18 bases between. The CDR3 protein is CSVNLGWRANTEAFF. CDR3 nucleotide sequence: TGCAGCGTCAACCTCGGGTGGCGGGCGAACACTGAAGCTTTCTTT.

Concerning this clone itself: Other DNA sequences in the sample encode the same CDR3. The V gene is TRBV11-2, the J gene TRBJ2-5, with D possibly TRBD1 on 6 matching bases. The CDR3 contains 13 residues. Germline V gene data show CDR1 as SGHAT and CDR2 as FQNNGV. Trimming removed 5 bases from V and 3 bases from J, with 10 bases in between. The CDR3 nucleotides are TGTGCCAGCAGCCGAGACAGGAAAGAGACCCAGTACTTC. Its protein product is CASSRDRKETQYF.

The CDR3 protein is CASNVGQGNTEAFF. Written as DNA, the CDR3 is TGTGCCAGCAACGTGGGACAGGGGAACACTGAAGCTTTCTTT. The chain is built from TRBV6-5 and TRBJ1-1; TRBD1 matches at 9 bases. Germline CDR1 MNHEY, CDR2 SVGAGI. With 7 bases clipped from V and 1 base from J, the junction kept 4 bases outside the gene matches. This CDR3 comprises 14 residues.

The chain carries TRBV15 and TRBJ1-2; D call uncertain. Germline CDR1 is LNHNV and CDR2 is YYDKDF (reference sequence). V was pared by 0 bases and J by 4 bases, with 9 bases between. The CDR3 length is 14 residues. The CDR3 region is CATSRDSGGYGYTF. DNA for the CDR3: TGTGCCACCAGCAGAGATTCTGGCGGCTATGGCTACACCTTC.

This clone was observed at least ten times. The V and J genes are TRBV5-1 and TRBJ2-2, with unresolved D. Germline values: CDR1 SGHRS, CDR2 YFSETQ. Trimming pared 5 bases from V and 1 base from J, leaving 15 bases between. The CDR3 is made up of 16 amino acids. The CDR3 here is CASRLTPSLNTGELFF. The CDR3 nucleotides are TGCGCCAGCAGGCTGACACCCAGCCTGAACACCGGGGAGCTGTTTTTT.

The rearrangement joins TRBV28 to TRBJ2-1, with TRBD2 as a possible D gene (5 bases). V was shortened by 2 bases and J by 7 bases, with 15 bases between the two germline ends. Per the germline V gene, CDR1 is MDHEN and CDR2 is SYDVKM. The CDR3 runs to 15 residues. The CDR3 DNA follows: TGTGCCAGCAGTTTACGGGCCCATTCGGGGAATGAGCAGTTCTTC. Encoded protein: CASSLRAHSGNEQFF. The whole variable domain, remainder taken from reference TRBV28 and TRBJ2-1, is DVKVTQSSRYLVKRTGEKVFLECVQDMDHENMFWYRQDPGLGLRLIYFSYDVKMKEKGDIPEGYSVSREKKERFSLILESASTNQTSMYLCASSLRAHSGNEQFFGPGTRLTVL.

This chain uses TRBV27 with TRBJ2-1, with D possibly TRBD1 on 6 matching bases. This CDR3 has 16 residues. Between the trimmed V and J ends, which lost 8 bases and 3 bases, there was a span of 20 bases. Germline lookup yields CDR1 MNHEY and CDR2 SMNVEV (reference sequence). The CDR3 coding sequence is TGTGCCAGCGATAAACTTACAGGGTCCTTCTACAATGAGCAGTTCTTC. It is translated as CASDKLTGSFYNEQFF.

The CDR3 sequence is CASSGGGNEQFF. In nucleotides, the CDR3 is TGTGCCAGCAGTGGGGGAGGGAATGAGCAGTTCTTC. This chain connects TRBV6-4 to TRBJ2-1; 7 bases are a match to TRBD2. Germline loops: CDR1 MRHNA, CDR2 SNTAGT. This CDR3 contains 12 residues. Trimming at V came to 4 bases and at J to 7 bases, leaving 1 base not matched to a gene.

The chain recombines TRBV19 with TRBJ2-7; 7 nucleotides align to TRBD1. The CDR3 spans 14 residues. CDR1 LNHDA and CDR2 SQIVND come from the germline V gene (reference sequence). V shed 5 bases, J shed 1 base, and the junction held 5 bases outside the gene matches. In nucleotides, the CDR3 is TGTGCCAGTAGTTCCTCAGGGGGATCCTACGAGCAGTACTTC. This gives the protein CASSSSGGSYEQYF. The full variable domain, with the rest looked up from reference TRBV19 and TRBJ2-7, is DGGITQSPKYLFRKEGQNVTLSCEQNLNHDAMYWYRQDPGQGLRLIYYSQIVNDFQKGDIAEGYSVSREKKESFPLTVTSAQKNPTAFYLCASSSSGGSYEQYFGPGTRLTVT.

V and J are TRBV4-1 and TRBJ2-3; the match to TRBD2 covers 13 bases. The CDR3 consists of 17 residues. J was trimmed by 0 bases and V by 3 bases; bases with no gene match: 3. Germline assignment: CDR1 MGHRA and CDR2 YSYEKL. This CDR3 reads CASSHGTSGTSTDTQYF. As DNA, the CDR3 is TGCGCCAGCAGCCACGGGACTAGCGGGACTAGCACAGATACGCAGTATTTT.